These 28 T cell receptor beta chains came from one sample sequenced in a study of T cell responses to AZD1222 COVID-19 vaccine. Sequencing used immunoSEQ multiplex PCR; TCRdb keeps in-frame clones, though not all of them. The top ten clones hold less than 8.5% of a sample with tens of thousands of clones, roughly 90% of them seen once. Specimen: peripheral blood, collected 28 days after the second AZD1222 dose. All receptors derive from an adult who received the AZD1222 COVID-19 vaccine.

The chain couples TRBV24-1 to TRBJ1-2; D is unclear. CDR1 KGHDR and CDR2 SFDVKD come from the germline V gene. CDR3 length equals 15 residues. Trimming left V 4 bases short and J 0 bases short, with 11 bases between. CDR3 DNA: TGTGCCACCAGTGACCCGAGGGCAACTAACTATGGCTACACCTTC. Its translation is CATSDPRATNYGYTF.

V and J are TRBV4-3 and TRBJ2-1; the match to TRBD2 covers 10 bases. The CDR3 runs to 16 residues. Trimming at V came to 0 bases and at J to 4 bases, leaving 3 bases not matched to a gene. Germline lookup yields CDR1 LGHNA and CDR2 YSLEER. As DNA, the CDR3 is TGCGCCAGCAGCCAAGACCTAGCGGGAGCTTACAATGAGCAGTTCTTC. Its translation is CASSQDLAGAYNEQFF.

The J gene is TRBJ2-2, the V gene TRBV7-2; D uncertain. This CDR3 spans 13 amino acids. Germline V gene data show CDR1 as SGHTA and CDR2 as FQGNSA. Trimming cost V 5 bases and J 9 bases, with 13 bases left between them. CDR3 in amino acids: CASSPSGRRELFF. The CDR3 DNA reads TGTGCCAGCAGCCCCTCGGGCCGTAGGGAGCTGTTTTTT.

V gene TRBV6-6 combines with J gene TRBJ1-3; perhaps TRBD1 as D (5 bases). With 6 bases removed from V and 4 bases from J, the gap between germline ends came to 19 bases. The CDR3 contains 16 residues. From germline, CDR1 is MNHNY and CDR2 SVGAGI (reference sequence). CDR3: CASSQAPGGTGNTIYF. CDR3 DNA: TGTGCCAGCAGCCAGGCCCCCGGGGGTACCGGAAACACCATATATTTT.

This rearrangement joins TRBV5-1 to TRBJ2-7; 8 bases fit TRBD1. From germline, CDR1 is SGHRS and CDR2 YFSETQ. This CDR3 is built from 14 residues. The V segment lost 4 bases and the J segment 6 bases; nucleotides outside the gene matches: 9. CDR3 bases: TGCGCCAGCAGCCCGACTGGACAGGGCGGCGAGCAGTACTTC. Protein product: CASSPTGQGGEQYF. Full variable domain (remainder filled in from reference TRBV5-1 and TRBJ2-7): KAGVTQTPRYLIKTRGQQVTLSCSPISGHRSVSWYQQTPGQGLQFLFEYFSETQRNKGNFPGRFSGRQFSNSRSEMNVSTLELGDSALYLCASSPTGQGGEQYFGPGTRLTVT.

The V call is TRBV7-3, the J call TRBJ2-7; the D gene could be TRBD1 or TRBD2 (5 bases each). V lost 5 bases to trimming and J lost 9 bases, with 17 bases between them. CDR3 size: 13 residues. Germline V gene lookup returns CDR1 SGHTA and CDR2 FQGTGA. The CDR3: CASSLGPNSWQYF. The CDR3 DNA reads as TGTGCCAGCAGCCTGGGACCGAATAGTTGGCAGTACTTC. Together with reference TRBV7-3 and TRBJ2-7, the CDR3 gives the full variable domain: GAGVSQTPSNKVTEKGKYVELRCDPISGHTALYWYRQSLGQGPEFLIYFQGTGAADDSGLPNDRFFAVRPEGSVSTLKIQRTERGDSAVYLCASSLGPNSWQYFGPGTRLTVT.

The genes are TRBV7-9 and TRBJ2-3; possible D gene TRBD1, 6 bases. With 3 bases removed from V and 6 bases from J, the gap between germline ends came to 13 bases. Germline CDR1 is SEHNR and CDR2 is FQNEAQ (reference sequence). The CDR3 contains 14 residues. CDR3 in DNA: TGTGCCAGCAGCTTTCAGGGGACCGTGGATACGCAGTATTTT. Protein sequence: CASSFQGTVDTQYF.

The chain uses TRBV19 and TRBJ1-4; 11 positions match TRBD1. The germline V gene encodes CDR1 LNHDA and CDR2 SQIVND (reference sequence). The CDR3 runs 15 residues. J lost 3 bases, V lost 4 bases, and 1 base had no gene match. CDR3 residues: CASSTGQGANEKLFF. Written as DNA, the CDR3 is TGTGCCAGTAGTACGGGACAGGGGGCTAATGAAAAACTGTTTTTT.

A few counts support this clone. The rearrangement uses TRBV7-9 and TRBJ2-7; D may be TRBD2 (6 bases). Germline V CDR1 and CDR2: SEHNR, FQNEAQ (reference sequence). The CDR3 covers 13 residues. V shed 5 bases and J shed 4 bases, with 12 bases lying between them. CDR3 amino acids: CASSPSTRYEQYF. The CDR3 DNA follows: TGTGCCAGCAGCCCCTCGACTAGATACGAGCAGTACTTC.

The J gene is TRBJ1-3, the V gene TRBV6-5; 8 bases agree with TRBD1. The germline V gene has CDR1 MNHEY and CDR2 SVGAGI. The CDR3 contains 14 residues. J lost 0 bases, V lost 6 bases, and 1 base had no gene match. In DNA form, the CDR3 reads TGTGCCAGCAGGACAGGGGACTCTGGAAACACCATATATTTT. Its translation: CASRTGDSGNTIYF.

The gene calls are TRBV4-2 and TRBJ2-2; D is possibly TRBD2 (5 bases). CDR3 length: 15 residues. Germline V lookup: CDR1 LGHNA, CDR2 YNFKEQ. Trimming cost V 0 bases and J 6 bases, with 11 bases left between them. CDR3 DNA: TGTGCCAGCAGCCAAGATGAGGCGGAGGCCGGGGAGCTGTTTTTT. It codes for CASSQDEAEAGELFF.

This chain uses TRBV28 with TRBJ2-7; 16 nucleotides match TRBD2. CDR3 size: 19 residues. The germline V gene encodes CDR1 MDHEN and CDR2 SYDVKM. V was clipped by 4 bases and J by 4 bases; unmatched bases: 13. CDR3 nucleotide sequence: TGTGCCAGCAGTTCCAGAACTCCGGGACTAGCGGGAGGGGTGTACGAGCAGTACTTC. Translated: CASSSRTPGLAGGVYEQYF.

The chain employs TRBV4-2 and TRBJ1-5; D is perhaps TRBD1 (5 bases). V was clipped by 1 base and J by 4 bases, with 8 bases between them. Per germline, CDR1 LGHNA and CDR2 YNFKEQ. This CDR3 is built from 14 residues. The CDR3: CASSQVTVNQPQHF. The DNA for the CDR3 is TGTGCCAGCAGCCAAGTGACAGTGAATCAGCCCCAGCATTTT.

The chain combines TRBV23-1 with TRBJ1-1, with a possible D match to TRBD1 (5 bases). TRBV23-1 is identified as an open reading frame with a role that is uncertain. V shed 8 bases and J shed 0 bases, with 13 bases lying between them. CDR3 size: 14 residues. Written as DNA, the CDR3 is TGCGCCAGCTCCCCGGACATGCTGAACACTGAAGCTTTCTTT. The encoded protein is CASSPDMLNTEAFF.

The chain employs TRBV21-1 and TRBJ1-5. TRBV21-1 is given as a pseudogene. The CDR3 is 13 residues long. CDR3 sequence: CASKWQGEQPQHF. CDR3 in DNA: TGTGCCAGCAAGTGGCAGGGAGAACAGCCCCAGCATTTT.

The rearrangement links TRBV27 to TRBJ2-2, with 11 bases fitting TRBD2. J lost 8 bases, V lost 7 bases, and 27 bases had no gene match. The CDR3 covers 21 residues. Germline loops: CDR1 MNHEY, CDR2 SMNVEV (reference sequence). The CDR3 loop is CASIATVRVPTTSGTPGELFF. The CDR3 nucleotides read TGTGCCAGCATCGCTACGGTACGAGTCCCTACGACTAGCGGGACCCCTGGGGAGCTGTTTTTT.

CDR3: CASSQYSTGGQETQYF. Written as DNA, the CDR3 is TGTGCCAGCAGCCAATACTCCACAGGGGGGCAAGAGACCCAGTACTTC. This chain connects TRBV3-1 (or the pseudogene TRBV3-2) to TRBJ2-5, with 8 bases matching TRBD1. Trimming took 2 bases from V and 2 from J; bases not matched to a gene: 7. This CDR3 is built from 16 residues. Germline-derived CDR1 and CDR2 are LGHDT and YNNKEL (reference sequence).

This chain joins TRBV27 and TRBJ2-1; tentatively, D is TRBD2 (5 bases). Between the trimmed V and J ends, which lost 3 bases and 8 bases, there was a span of 14 bases. The CDR3 sequence is 14 residues long. The germline gives CDR1 MNHEY, CDR2 SMNVEV (reference sequence). The CDR3 loop is CASSFRLLADEQFF. CDR3 coding DNA: TGTGCCAGCAGTTTCCGCCTTCTAGCCGATGAGCAGTTCTTC.

The chain carries TRBV6-5 and TRBJ2-1; 8 nucleotides agree with TRBD2. The CDR3 covers 13 residues. V lost 7 bases to trimming and J lost 7 bases; unmatched junction nucleotides: 6. Germline CDR1 MNHEY, CDR2 SVGAGI. Here the CDR3 reads CASTLAGSNEQFF. The DNA of the CDR3 is TGTGCCAGCACTTTAGCGGGATCAAATGAGCAGTTCTTC.

The rearrangement uses TRBV1 and TRBJ2-7; the table's D call, TRBD2, has no DNA check behind it. TRBV1 corresponds to a pseudogene. The CDR3 runs 14 residues. CDR3 bases: TGCACCAGCAGCCAAGCGGGAGGCGCCTACGAGCAGTACTTC. It specifies CTSSQAGGAYEQYF.

This clone was observed a single time. The rearrangement joins TRBV25-1 to TRBJ1-2; 7 bases agree with TRBD1. CDR1 and CDR2 from the germline V gene are MGHDK and SYGVNS. The CDR3 runs 13 residues. The junction had 6 bases not matched to a gene; V was cut back by 5 bases and J by 6 bases. In DNA form, the CDR3 reads TGTGCCAGCAGTCCACCAGGGGGGGATGGCTACACCTTC. Translation: CASSPPGGDGYTF.

This rearrangement joins TRBV29-1 to TRBJ1-2; 10 bases are shared with TRBD1. The CDR3 loop spans 12 amino acids. Germline V CDR1 and CDR2: SQVTM, ANQGSEA. V was clipped by 6 bases and J by 8 bases; unmatched bases: 6. This CDR3 is CSVGTGAQGYTF. The DNA of the CDR3 is TGCAGCGTCGGGACAGGGGCACAAGGCTACACCTTC.

The chain combines TRBV7-2 with TRBJ2-1, with 12 positions matching TRBD2. The CDR3 contains 18 residues. With 2 bases clipped from V and 3 bases from J, the junction kept 8 bases outside the gene matches. Germline CDR1 and CDR2: SGHTA and FQGNSA. The CDR3 sequence is CASSLFARTSGIYNEQFF. The DNA of the CDR3 is TGTGCCAGCAGCTTATTCGCTAGGACTAGCGGGATCTACAATGAGCAGTTCTTC.

This chain connects TRBV15 to TRBJ1-1, with D unresolved. The ends were cut back, 9 bases at V and 2 bases at J, with 10 bases in the middle. Germline assignment: CDR1 LNHNV and CDR2 YYDKDF (reference sequence). This CDR3 has 12 residues. This chain's CDR3 is CATTTHNTEAFF. The DNA of the CDR3 is TGTGCCACTACGACCCACAACACTGAAGCTTTCTTT.

This chain uses TRBV5-1 with TRBJ2-5, with D tentatively TRBD1 or TRBD2 (5 bases each). Trimming left V 4 bases short and J 5 bases short, with 15 bases between. The CDR3 is made up of 14 amino acids. The germline CDR1 and CDR2 sequences are SGHRS and YFSETQ. The CDR3, as DNA: TGCGCCAGCAGCCCCCGGGACCAAGCTGAGACCCAGTACTTC. Its translation is CASSPRDQAETQYF. The full variable domain, with the rest looked up from reference TRBV5-1 and TRBJ2-5, is KAGVTQTPRYLIKTRGQQVTLSCSPISGHRSVSWYQQTPGQGLQFLFEYFSETQRNKGNFPGRFSGRQFSNSRSEMNVSTLELGDSALYLCASSPRDQAETQYFGPGTRLLVL.

This sequence joins TRBV18 and TRBJ1-2, with 10 bases identical to TRBD1. Germline CDR1 and CDR2: KGHSH and LQKENI. Germline trimming cut 1 base from V and 4 bases from J; bases unmatched to any gene: 3. There are 15 residues in the CDR3. The CDR3, as DNA: TGTGCCAGCTCACCACAGGGGGACAGGGGCTATGGCTACACCTTC. Its protein product is CASSPQGDRGYGYTF.

J is TRBJ1-1 and V is TRBV7-9; D not certain. The CDR3 spans 12 residues. Per germline, CDR1 SEHNR and CDR2 FQNEAQ (reference sequence). V lost 2 bases, J lost 7 bases, and 8 bases lay in between. The CDR3 bases are TGTGCCAGCAGCTTACCGAATCGTGAAGCTTTCTTT. Its protein is CASSLPNREAFF.

The chain has TRBV28 and TRBJ1-2, with TRBD1 as a possible D gene (6 bases). Germline V gene sequence: CDR1 MDHEN, CDR2 SYDVKM. The CDR3 has 12 amino acids. The V end lost 6 bases, the J end lost 6 bases, and 11 bases lay between the germline ends. This CDR3 is CASRLGGHGYTF. The CDR3 bases are TGTGCCAGCAGATTGGGGGGCCATGGCTACACCTTC.